This passage covers 8 T cell receptor beta chains from one sample sequenced in a study of blood T cell repertoires in COVID-19. Repertoires were generated with immunoSEQ multiplex PCR, while TCRdb's copy carries only in-frame clones and drops some. The sample yields under 350,000 clones, roughly nine tenths seen once. Sequenced material: PBMCs or T cells enriched from blood (not recorded which). The receptors here all came from an older woman who had recovered from COVID-19.

The chain uses TRBV3-1 (or the pseudogene TRBV3-2) and TRBJ2-1; D gene unclear. The germline V and J ends were trimmed by 2 bases and 10 bases, with 9 bases remaining between them. Germline V lookup: CDR1 LGHDT, CDR2 YNNKEL (reference sequence). This CDR3 region has 12 residues. The CDR3 DNA is TGTGCCAGCAGCCAAATATACGGGGAGCAGTTCTTC. It codes for CASSQIYGEQFF.

The chain recombines TRBV12-3 or TRBV12-4 with TRBJ1-1; no definite D call. CDR3 length equals 12 residues. Trimming shortened V by 3 bases and J by 3 bases, and 5 bases separated the two germline ends. The CDR3 nucleotides read TGTGCCAGCAGTTTCCTATACACTGAAGCTTTCTTT. This encodes CASSFLYTEAFF.

This clone occurred once. The gene calls are TRBV10-3 and TRBJ2-1, with 9 bases identical to TRBD2. Trimming at V came to 10 bases and at J to 5 bases, leaving 6 bases not matched to a gene. The CDR3 covers 13 residues. Germline V CDR1 and CDR2: ENHRY, SYGVKD. In nucleotides, the CDR3 is TGTGCCACAGGCGGGGGGGGAGACAATGAGCAGTTCTTC. Translation: CATGGGGDNEQFF.

The V gene is TRBV6-5, the J gene TRBJ1-5; D uncertain. This CDR3 is 12 amino acids long. Germline assignment: CDR1 MNHEY and CDR2 SVGAGI. Trimming pared 6 bases from V and 4 bases from J, leaving 7 bases between. The CDR3: CASSRRNQPQHF. In DNA form, the CDR3 reads TGTGCCAGCAGCCGTCGTAATCAGCCCCAGCATTTT.

V usage is TRBV19 and J usage is TRBJ1-5; D gene unclear. The CDR3 is 15 residues long. V gave up 3 bases and J gave up 0 bases, with 9 bases separating them. Germline lookup yields CDR1 LNHDA and CDR2 SQIVND (reference sequence). CDR3 DNA sequence: TGTGCCAGTAGTATTGCAGTTTTTAGCAATCAGCCCCAGCATTTT. It is translated as CASSIAVFSNQPQHF.

About this clone itself: Other DNA sequences within the sample encode an identical CDR3. The chain links TRBV5-1 to TRBJ2-3; possibly TRBD2 for D (6 bases). CDR3 size: 14 residues. Germline loops: CDR1 SGHRS, CDR2 YFSETQ. V was shortened by 3 bases and J by 2 bases, with 10 bases between the two germline ends. The CDR3 here is CASSSGTSTDTQYF. In nucleotides, the CDR3 is TGCGCCAGCAGCTCGGGGACTTCCACAGATACGCAGTATTTT. Full variable domain (missing parts from reference TRBV5-1 and TRBJ2-3): KAGVTQTPRYLIKTRGQQVTLSCSPISGHRSVSWYQQTPGQGLQFLFEYFSETQRNKGNFPGRFSGRQFSNSRSEMNVSTLELGDSALYLCASSSGTSTDTQYFGPGTRLTVL.

The chain has TRBV12-3 or TRBV12-4 and TRBJ1-4; D gene unclear. This CDR3 is built from 13 residues. V lost 6 bases, J lost 8 bases, and 13 bases lay in between. The CDR3 reads CASRAPPAEKLFF. CDR3 DNA: TGTGCCAGCAGGGCTCCTCCTGCAGAAAAACTGTTTTTT.

V and J are TRBV11-1 and TRBJ1-6; 8 bases agree with TRBD1. This CDR3 is built from 15 residues. The germline gives CDR1 SGHAT, CDR2 FQDESV (reference sequence). V lost 5 bases, J lost 3 bases, and 3 bases stayed unmatched. The CDR3 DNA reads TGTGCCAGCAGCCCGGACAGGGACTATAATTCACCCCTCCACTTT. Encoded protein: CASSPDRDYNSPLHF.